Following are 11 T cell receptor beta chains from one sample sequenced in a study of blood T cell repertoires in COVID-19. Using immunoSEQ multiplex PCR, the repertoire was profiled, and TCRdb retains in-frame clones only, with some absent. The sample contains 100,000 or so clones, roughly 92% of which appear only once. Sequencing was performed on peripheral blood. The receptors derive from a middle-aged man with active COVID-19.

CDR3 nucleotide sequence: TGTGCCAGCAGCTTAGTACACCTAGCGGCTAGTGAGCAGTTCTTC. This codes for CASSLVHLAASEQFF. V and J are TRBV11-2 and TRBJ2-1, with 7 nucleotides matching TRBD2. CDR3 length: 15 amino acids. Germline V lookup: CDR1 SGHAT, CDR2 FQNNGV. The V segment lost 1 base and the J segment 9 bases; nucleotides outside the gene matches: 9.

This chain uses TRBV6-5 with TRBJ1-5; 8 bases are a match to TRBD1. The CDR3 is 15 amino acids. With 7 bases clipped from V and 4 bases from J, the junction kept 9 bases outside the gene matches. Germline V gene sequence: CDR1 MNHEY, CDR2 SVGAGI. The CDR3 loop is CASTPVGTGNQPQHF. The CDR3, as DNA: TGTGCCAGCACCCCTGTCGGGACAGGAAATCAGCCCCAGCATTTT.

The rearrangement uses TRBV6-4 and TRBJ2-1, with a possible D match to TRBD2 (6 bases). Trimming pared 6 bases from V and 5 bases from J, leaving 11 bases between. Germline CDR1 reads MRHNA; CDR2 reads SNTAGT. The CDR3 loop spans 13 amino acids. The CDR3 bases are TGTGCCAGCAGGCGGGACGCGAACAATGAGCAGTTCTTC. This sequence encodes CASRRDANNEQFF.

The chain combines TRBV11-3 with TRBJ2-5, with D possibly matching TRBD1 (6 bases). V lost 5 bases and J lost 5, with 15 bases in between. Per the germline V gene, CDR1 is SGHNT and CDR2 is YENEEA. The CDR3 sequence is 14 residues long. CDR3 amino acids: CASSQQGFGETQYF. CDR3 coding DNA: TGTGCCAGCAGCCAACAGGGTTTCGGGGAGACCCAGTACTTC.

This chain links TRBV3-1 (or the pseudogene TRBV3-2) with TRBJ1-1, with 7 bases that match TRBD1. The CDR3 runs to 15 residues. With 4 bases clipped from V and 1 base from J, the junction kept 6 bases outside the gene matches. Germline CDR1 LGHDT, CDR2 YNNKEL (reference sequence). CDR3 sequence: CASSPRDRGNTEAFF. The CDR3 coding sequence is TGTGCCAGCAGCCCCAGGGACAGAGGGAACACTGAAGCTTTCTTT.

The count of this clone is one. This rearrangement joins TRBV5-1 to TRBJ1-1; D ambiguous. CDR1 and CDR2 (germline): SGHRS, YFSETQ. The CDR3 extends over 13 amino acids. Trimming stripped 0 bases from V and 8 bases from J, with 11 bases between. The CDR3 DNA follows: TGCGCCAGCAGCTTGGGGGCAGGCCTAGAAGCTTTCTTT. Its translation is CASSLGAGLEAFF.

V is TRBV5-4 and J is TRBJ2-7; 9 positions agree with TRBD1. This CDR3 is 17 amino acids long. Germline loops: CDR1 SGHNT, CDR2 YYREEE (reference sequence). After removal of 0 bases from V and 2 bases from J, the junction contained 9 bases not matched to a gene. Written as DNA, the CDR3 is TGTGCCAGCAGCTTGGACCCGAACAGGGGGCTTGCCTACGAGCAGTACTTC. It encodes CASSLDPNRGLAYEQYF.

This chain links TRBV7-9 with TRBJ1-4, with D possibly matching TRBD1 (5 bases). The V gene's germline CDR1 is SEHNR and CDR2 FQNEAQ (reference sequence). V was pared by 5 bases and J by 4 bases, with 11 bases between. The CDR3 loop spans 14 amino acids. The DNA of the CDR3 is TGTGCCAGCAGCCGCGGGACTGATAATGAAAAACTGTTTTTT. Encoded protein: CASSRGTDNEKLFF.

In its sample, this clone was seen a few times. The genes are TRBV6-6 and TRBJ2-6, with D possibly matching TRBD1 (7 bases). CDR1 and CDR2 from the germline V gene are MNHNY and SVGAGI (reference sequence). CDR3 length: 17 amino acids. V was clipped by 5 bases and J by 2 bases, with 16 bases between them. Written as DNA, the CDR3 is TGTGCCAGCAGTCCCAGACAGGGAGGCGCTGGGGCCAACGTCCTGACTTTC. Amino acid sequence: CASSPRQGGAGANVLTF.

The chain carries TRBV28 and TRBJ2-7; a possible D gene is TRBD2 (6 bases). The CDR3 is made up of 13 amino acids. Germline CDR1 MDHEN, CDR2 SYDVKM. With 6 bases removed from V and 7 bases from J, the gap between germline ends came to 16 bases. The CDR3 DNA follows: TGTGCCAGCAGGGCGGGACGGCGAAAAGAGCAGTACTTC. It is translated as CASRAGRRKEQYF.

The chain uses TRBV5-4 and TRBJ2-2, with D tentatively TRBD1 (5 bases). Germline-derived CDR1 and CDR2 are SGHNT and YYREEE (reference sequence). The CDR3 has 15 amino acids. Trimming stripped 2 bases from V and 7 bases from J, with 15 bases between. The CDR3 here is CASSLSRQGYGELFF. The DNA of the CDR3 is TGTGCCAGCAGCTTATCGAGGCAGGGCTACGGGGAGCTGTTTTTT. The entire variable domain, with the rest obtained from reference TRBV5-4 and TRBJ2-2, is as follows: ETGVTQSPTHLIKTRGQQVTLRCSSQSGHNTVSWYQQALGQGPQFIFQYYREEENGRGNFPPRFSGLQFPNYSSELNVNALELDDSALYLCASSLSRQGYGELFFGEGSRLTVL.